The entry below gives a single TCR beta chain sequence along with its context. The antigen remains undetermined. This sample was included in a study of OX40 agonist ivuxolimab in advanced cancers. Study information: Among those enrolled, mean age was around 55 years (range roughly 23 to 79) and about 79% were male. Study outcomes and limitations: CD4+ and CD8+ blood T cells expanded clonally by week 6 at 0.1 to 3.0 mg/kg.

The table came from immunoSEQ multiplex PCR; TCRdb's copy has only in-frame clones and leaves some out. The table records almost 70,000 clones, 86% of them present only once. This CDR3 is 13 amino acids long. J was trimmed by 7 bases and V by 5 bases; bases with no gene match: 5. Germline assignment: CDR1 MNHEY and CDR2 SVGAGI. This sample comprised CD4+ or CD8+ T cells sorted from blood, obtained in a trial of the OX40 agonist ivuxolimab. This sequence originates from an adult with an advanced solid tumor such as melanoma, head and neck, liver or kidney cancer. The rearrangement joins TRBV6-5 to TRBJ1-5; 7 bases line up with TRBD1. DNA for the CDR3: TGTGCCAGCAGTCGACAGGGTGGCCAGCCCCAGCATTTT. Encoded protein: CASSRQGGQPQHF.